Each of the 2 T cell receptor beta chains below was sequenced from the same sample in a study of blood T cell repertoires in COVID-19. Clones were read by immunoSEQ multiplex PCR, and TCRdb kept only the in-frame ones, dropping some. The sample has roughly 180,000 clones, 70% to 80% seen once. Specimen: peripheral blood. These receptors all stem from a woman aged 45 to 65 with active or convalescent COVID-19.

The genes are TRBV18 and TRBJ2-1, with D possibly being TRBD1 (5 bases). Trimming removed 3 bases at V and 7 bases at J, with 13 bases between. Per the germline V gene, CDR1 is KGHSH and CDR2 is LQKENI. The CDR3 contains 14 residues. CDR3 residues: CASSPAGNWNEQFF. CDR3 coding DNA: TGTGCCAGCTCACCCGCAGGGAATTGGAATGAGCAGTTCTTC.

The genes are TRBV13 and TRBJ1-4, with TRBD1 matching over 8 bases. Germline lookup yields CDR1 PRHDT and CDR2 FYEKMQ (reference sequence). The V segment lost 5 bases and the J segment 8 bases; nucleotides outside the gene matches: 16. The CDR3 sequence is 17 residues long. Here the CDR3 DNA reads TGTGCCAGCAGCAAGTCGGACAGGGACGGGATTGAAGAAAAACTGTTTTTT. It codes for CASSKSDRDGIEEKLFF. Full variable domain (remainder filled in from reference TRBV13 and TRBJ1-4): AAGVIQSPRHLIKEKRETATLKCYPIPRHDTVYWYQQGPGQDPQFLISFYEKMQSDKGSIPDRFSAQQFSDYHSELNMSSLELGDSALYFCASSKSDRDGIEEKLFFGSGTQLSVL.